The clone carrying this T cell receptor (beta chain) was counted a few times. Other DNA sequences within the sample encode an identical CDR3. Trimming left V 1 base short and J 1 base short, with 3 bases between. The CDR3 spans 13 residues. Germline V CDR1 and CDR2: SGDLS, YYNGEE. The sample originates from a study of blood T cell repertoires in COVID-19. Repertoires were generated with immunoSEQ multiplex PCR, while TCRdb's copy carries only in-frame clones and drops some. Of hundreds of thousands of clones listed, roughly 89% are singletons. Specimen: PBMCs or T cells enriched from blood (not recorded which). This rearrangement joins TRBV9 to TRBJ1-5; no reliable D call. This TCR was sampled from a young woman who had recovered from COVID-19. The DNA for the CDR3 is TGTGCCAGCAGCGTAAGCAGCAATCAGCCCCAGCATTTT. Translated: CASSVSSNQPQHF. The full variable domain, its missing parts supplied by reference TRBV9 and TRBJ1-5, is DSGVTQTPKHLITATGQRVTLRCSPRSGDLSVYWYQQSLDQGLQFLIQYYNGEERAKGNILERFSAQQFPDLHSELNLSSLELGDSALYFCASSVSSNQPQHFGDGTRLSIL.